These 22 T cell receptor beta chains originate from one sample sequenced in a study of blood T cell repertoires in COVID-19. Sequencing used immunoSEQ multiplex PCR; TCRdb keeps in-frame clones, though not all of them. The sample shows tens of thousands of clones, around 83% of them seen only once. The sample was peripheral blood. The receptors were sampled from a human donor in a cohort sampled during active COVID-19.

This clone was seen a handful of times. The chain uses TRBV7-6 and TRBJ1-1; D is unclear. CDR3 length: 13 amino acids. Germline CDR1 SGHVS, CDR2 FNYEAQ. V lost 5 bases, J lost 3 bases, and 10 bases lay in between. CDR3 amino acids: CASSTQAYTEAFF. The CDR3 DNA sequence: TGTGCCAGCAGCACCCAGGCGTACACTGAAGCTTTCTTT.

The chain carries TRBV7-2 and TRBJ2-4; a weak D match, TRBD1 (6 bases). Trimming removed 2 bases from V and 7 bases from J, with 12 bases in between. Germline V gene sequence: CDR1 SGHTA, CDR2 FQGNSA. CDR3 length: 14 amino acids. The CDR3 DNA follows: TGTGCCAGCAGCTTAATACAGGGCAGGAACATTCAGTACTTC. Its translation: CASSLIQGRNIQYF.

The chain employs TRBV7-2 and TRBJ2-7; 9 bases line up with TRBD2. The V segment lost 7 bases and the J segment 4 bases; nucleotides outside the gene matches: 11. The CDR3 totals 15 residues. The germline V gene encodes CDR1 SGHTA and CDR2 FQGNSA. CDR3 DNA: TGTGCCAGCACCCATCTGACTAGCGGTTTGTACGAGCAGTACTTC. The encoded protein is CASTHLTSGLYEQYF.

The gene calls are TRBV7-3 and TRBJ1-1, with TRBD1 as a possible D gene (5 bases). The CDR3 is 13 residues long. Germline assignment: CDR1 SGHTA and CDR2 FQGTGA. The V end was cut by 5 bases, the J end by 1 base, with 8 bases between. The CDR3, as DNA: TGTGCCAGCAGCCACGACAGGAACACTGAAGCTTTCTTT. As protein: CASSHDRNTEAFF.

The CDR3 DNA is TGTGCCAGCAGCGCCCTCGTGGGAGGCTATGGCTACACCTTC. It translates to CASSALVGGYGYTF. The chain combines TRBV9 with TRBJ1-2; D is uncertain. This CDR3 is 14 amino acids long. V was cut by 3 bases and J by 4 bases, with 13 bases left in between. Germline CDR1 is SGDLS and CDR2 is YYNGEE.

The chain combines TRBV5-1 with TRBJ2-3, with 10 bases lining up with TRBD2. With V trimmed by 2 bases and J by 1 base, 4 bases remained unmatched. Germline loops: CDR1 SGHRS, CDR2 YFSETQ. The length of the CDR3 is 16 residues. CDR3 DNA: TGCGCCAGCAGCTTACAAGGACTAGCGGGCACAGATACGCAGTATTTT. Protein sequence: CASSLQGLAGTDTQYF.

This clone was counted once. This rearrangement joins TRBV19 to TRBJ2-5, with D tentatively TRBD1 (6 bases). V was shortened by 5 bases and J by 5 bases, with 18 bases between the two germline ends. Germline lookup yields CDR1 LNHDA and CDR2 SQIVND (reference sequence). CDR3 size: 15 residues. The CDR3 here is CASSPTGTFGETQYF. The CDR3 bases are TGTGCCAGTAGTCCCACCGGGACATTTGGGGAGACCCAGTACTTC.

V is TRBV12-5 and J is TRBJ2-3; 9 nucleotides line up with TRBD2. The germline V gene encodes CDR1 LGHNT and CDR2 FRNRAP. J lost 6 bases, V lost 5 bases, and 15 bases had no gene match. The CDR3 spans 17 residues. In nucleotides, the CDR3 is TGTGCTAGTGGTGCCCGTAGTGCTAGCGGGGCCGGCGATACGCAGTATTTT. Translating gives CASGARSASGAGDTQYF.

This clone was detected only a few times. The chain combines TRBV7-2 with TRBJ2-2; D is possibly TRBD2 (5 bases). There are 15 residues in the CDR3. V was trimmed by 3 bases and J by 5 bases, leaving 13 bases between them. The germline CDR1 and CDR2 sequences are SGHTA and FQGNSA. The CDR3 nucleotides are TGTGCCAGCAGCTTGCAAATTTCGGGGACCGGGGAGCTGTTTTTT. This encodes CASSLQISGTGELFF. Full variable domain (outside the CDR3, taken from reference TRBV7-2 and TRBJ2-2): GAGVSQSPSNKVTEKGKDVELRCDPISGHTALYWYRQSLGQGLEFLIYFQGNSAPDKSGLPSDRFSAERTGGSVSTLTIQRTQQEDSAVYLCASSLQISGTGELFFGEGSRLTVL.

This chain uses TRBV5-8 with TRBJ2-7; 8 positions agree with TRBD2. This CDR3 has 14 residues. In germline, CDR1 is SGHTS, CDR2 YDEGEE. Unmatched junction bases numbered 3, after V lost 3 bases and J lost 1 base. The DNA for the CDR3 is TGTGCCAGCAGCTCAATAGCGGGGTCCTACGAGCAGTACTTC. Translating it yields CASSSIAGSYEQYF.

As regards this clone: The junction shows a germline mismatch at one end, possibly a read error. J is TRBJ2-2 and V is TRBV2; weak D call: TRBD1 (5 bases). The CDR3 has 12 amino acids. Germline CDR1 and CDR2: SNHLY and FYNNEI. This chain's CDR3 is CASRKDTGELFF. The DNA of the CDR3 is TGTGCCAGCAGGAAGGACACAGGGGAGCTGTTTTTT.

In its sample, this clone was seen a few times. This chain's CDR3 is CASSQDGGHETQYF. The CDR3 DNA is TGTGCCAGCAGCCAAGACGGGGGGCATGAGACCCAGTACTTC. J is TRBJ2-5 and V is TRBV3-1 (or the pseudogene TRBV3-2); perhaps TRBD2 as D (7 bases). V lost 0 bases and J lost 5, with 10 bases in between. The CDR3 sequence is 14 residues long. Germline CDR1 and CDR2: LGHDT and YNNKEL (reference sequence).

The chain is built from TRBV11-2 and TRBJ2-1, with a possible D match to TRBD2 (5 bases). The CDR3 totals 16 residues. The ends were cut back, 0 bases at V and 9 bases at J, with 18 bases in the middle. CDR1 and CDR2 from the germline V gene are SGHAT and FQNNGV. CDR3 coding DNA: TGTGCCAGCAGCTTAGATCCGAGGCGGGCCCACTCTGAGCAGTTCTTC. It translates to CASSLDPRRAHSEQFF. The entire variable domain, with the rest obtained from reference TRBV11-2 and TRBJ2-1, is as follows: EAGVAQSPRYKIIEKRQSVAFWCNPISGHATLYWYQQILGQGPKLLIQFQNNGVVDDSQLPKDRFSAERLKGVDSTLKIQPAKLEDSAVYLCASSLDPRRAHSEQFFGPGTRLTVL.

CDR3 DNA sequence: TGTGCCAGCAGCCAACCGAGCGGGGCTGAAGAGACCCAGTACTTC. As protein: CASSQPSGAEETQYF. The chain is built from TRBV3-1 (or the pseudogene TRBV3-2) and TRBJ2-5; 7 nucleotides line up with TRBD2. With 2 bases clipped from V and 3 bases from J, the junction kept 6 bases outside the gene matches. CDR1 and CDR2 from the germline V gene are LGHDT and YNNKEL (reference sequence). CDR3 length: 15 residues.

Only a few counts were recorded for this clone. The J gene is TRBJ2-7, the V gene TRBV9, with D uncertain. There are 14 residues in the CDR3. Per the germline V gene, CDR1 is SGDLS and CDR2 is YYNGEE. The V and J ends lost 0 bases and 2 bases respectively, with 9 bases between them. Here the CDR3 reads CASSVDSGTYEQYF. CDR3 DNA: TGTGCCAGCAGCGTAGATTCAGGTACCTACGAGCAGTACTTC.

This sequence joins TRBV11-2 and TRBJ2-7; D is undetermined. The CDR3 extends over 14 amino acids. Germline V gives CDR1 SGHAT, CDR2 FQNNGV. V lost 2 bases and J lost 3, with 11 bases in between. CDR3: CASSLNYGGYEQYF. The CDR3 DNA reads as TGTGCCAGCAGCTTAAATTACGGCGGCTACGAGCAGTACTTC. The full variable domain, in which reference TRBV11-2 and TRBJ2-7 provide the parts outside the CDR3, is EAGVAQSPRYKIIEKRQSVAFWCNPISGHATLYWYQQILGQGPKLLIQFQNNGVVDDSQLPKDRFSAERLKGVDSTLKIQPAKLEDSAVYLCASSLNYGGYEQYFGPGTRLTVT.

The chain carries TRBV27 and TRBJ1-2; possible D gene TRBD1, 6 bases. The CDR3 is 16 residues long. The V end was cut by 4 bases, the J end by 2 bases, with 17 bases between. Per the germline V gene, CDR1 is MNHEY and CDR2 is SMNVEV (reference sequence). DNA for the CDR3: TGTGCCAGCAGTTACCCGGGGGGCGACGGAAACTATGGCTACACCTTC. Translating gives CASSYPGGDGNYGYTF.

Notes on this clone: A read error may account for a junction end that differs from germline. The V call is TRBV6-4, the J call TRBJ1-5; unclear D gene. CDR1 is MRHNA and CDR2 is SNTAGT in the germline V gene. This CDR3 comprises 11 residues. CDR3 nucleotide sequence: TGTGCCAGCAGTGACAACCGGGAGAACTACTTT. Its translation is CASSDNRENYF.

The V gene is TRBV28, the J gene TRBJ2-1; D possibly corresponds to TRBD2 (6 bases). Germline CDR1 is MDHEN and CDR2 is SYDVKM. Trimming took off 8 bases at V and 8 bases at J, with 25 bases between the two ends. CDR3 length: 16 amino acids. The CDR3 protein is CASPSSGSLGGHEQFF. The CDR3 DNA sequence: TGTGCCAGCCCCTCCTCGGGCTCCCTGGGGGGTCATGAGCAGTTCTTC.

This chain uses TRBV6-2 or TRBV6-3 with TRBJ2-3, with 8 bases matching TRBD2. CDR1 and CDR2 (germline): MNHEY, SVGEGT. J lost 4 bases, V lost 2 bases, and 11 bases had no gene match. CDR3 length: 17 amino acids. CDR3 nucleotides: TGTGCCAGCAGTTACCGCGTGGGAGCGGGAGTGGCAGATACGCAGTATTTT. It encodes CASSYRVGAGVADTQYF.

The gene calls are TRBV6-2 or TRBV6-3 and TRBJ1-1; D not resolved. Germline CDR1 MNHEY, CDR2 SVGEGT. The length of the CDR3 is 14 residues. Trimming took 0 bases from V and 0 from J, leaving 5 bases between them. The CDR3 region has the DNA TGTGCCAGCAGTTACTCCAGATTGAACACTGAAGCTTTCTTT. It yields the protein CASSYSRLNTEAFF.

This sequence joins TRBV4-1 and TRBJ1-2; 7 positions match TRBD1. The V and J ends lost 1 base and 7 bases, in that order; junction bases with no gene match: 6. The germline V gene encodes CDR1 MGHRA and CDR2 YSYEKL. The CDR3 contains 14 residues. The CDR3, as DNA: TGCGCCAGCAGCCAAGTAGGGGGCGGTTCTGGCTACACCTTC. Translated: CASSQVGGGSGYTF.